The 9 T cell receptor beta chains below were found in one sample sequenced in a study of blood T cell repertoires in COVID-19. This table comes from immunoSEQ multiplex PCR, and its TCRdb copy is limited to in-frame clones, with some not included. The sample lists fewer than 110,000 clones; 70% to 90% were seen once. Sequenced sample: peripheral blood. These receptors originate from a man aged 35-49 years with active or convalescent COVID-19.

The chain links TRBV6-5 to TRBJ1-6; D possibly corresponds to TRBD1 (6 bases). CDR3 length: 14 residues. The germline gives CDR1 MNHEY, CDR2 SVGAGI. The V gene lost 6 bases and the J gene lost 7 bases, with 13 bases spanning the gap. This chain's CDR3 is CASSLRGANSPLHF. Written as DNA, the CDR3 is TGTGCCAGCAGCCTCAGGGGAGCCAATTCACCCCTCCACTTT.

The rearrangement uses TRBV4-3 and TRBJ2-1; D call uncertain. Germline lookup yields CDR1 LGHNA and CDR2 YSLEER. V dropped 1 base and J dropped 5 bases, with 9 bases sitting between them. The CDR3 sequence is 14 residues long. In DNA form, the CDR3 reads TGCGCCAGCAGCCAAGCTGTCAACAACAATGAGCAGTTCTTC. This sequence encodes CASSQAVNNNEQFF.

The genes are TRBV18 and TRBJ1-5; D perhaps matches TRBD1 (6 bases). CDR3 length: 17 residues. The germline V gene has CDR1 KGHSH and CDR2 LQKENI. V was shortened by 2 bases and J by 0 bases, with 14 bases between the two germline ends. CDR3 sequence: CASSPYWPGASNQPQHF. CDR3 bases: TGTGCCAGCTCACCATATTGGCCAGGGGCTAGCAATCAGCCCCAGCATTTT.

V usage is TRBV24-1 and J usage is TRBJ2-1; D gene ambiguous. Trimming left V 0 bases short and J 6 bases short, with 11 bases between. Germline values: CDR1 KGHDR, CDR2 SFDVKD. The CDR3 runs 15 residues. The CDR3, as DNA: TGTGCCACCAGTGATTTGGCAGTTTGGAGCAATGAGCAGTTCTTC. This gives the protein CATSDLAVWSNEQFF.

This clone has more than one count but fewer than ten. J is TRBJ2-7 and V is TRBV18; TRBD1 is a possible D gene (5 bases). V was trimmed by 0 bases and J by 2 bases, leaving 14 bases between them. The CDR3 has 16 amino acids. The germline CDR1 and CDR2 sequences are KGHSH and LQKENI. CDR3: CASSPPVVAGTYEQYF. CDR3 in DNA: TGTGCCAGCTCACCACCGGTTGTTGCAGGGACCTACGAGCAGTACTTC.

The rearrangement links TRBV27 to TRBJ2-7; 7 bases align to TRBD2. CDR1 is MNHEY, CDR2 SMNVEV, per germline (reference sequence). This CDR3 has 14 amino acids. The V and J ends lost 3 bases and 2 bases, in that order; junction bases with no gene match: 4. As DNA, the CDR3 is TGTGCCAGCAGTTTCGGGGGGAGTACCTACGAGCAGTACTTC. Translation gives CASSFGGSTYEQYF.

The chain uses TRBV3-1 (or the pseudogene TRBV3-2) and TRBJ2-7; 9 bases are a match to TRBD2. Germline V CDR1 and CDR2: LGHDT, YNNKEL (reference sequence). V shed 2 bases, J shed 7 bases, and the junction held 6 bases outside the gene matches. The CDR3 covers 14 residues. For the CDR3, the DNA is TGTGCCAGCAGCCAACAAGCGGGAGGACAAGAGCAGTACTTC. Translating gives CASSQQAGGQEQYF.

This chain connects TRBV5-4 to TRBJ1-2; 8 bases agree with TRBD1. The J segment lost 4 bases and the V segment lost 5 bases, leaving 4 bases of the junction unmatched. Germline loops: CDR1 SGHNT, CDR2 YYREEE (reference sequence). This CDR3 is built from 13 residues. The CDR3 spells CASSRQGFYGYTF. The DNA of the CDR3 is TGTGCCAGCAGTCGACAGGGGTTCTATGGCTACACCTTC.

The V and J genes are TRBV7-2 and TRBJ1-5; D not resolved. The CDR3 contains 13 residues. V gave up 3 bases and J gave up 7 bases, with 10 bases separating them. Germline V gene sequence: CDR1 SGHTA, CDR2 FQGNSA. The CDR3 nucleotides read TGTGCCAGCAGCTTTCAGGTTGGACAGCCCCAGCATTTT. It yields the protein CASSFQVGQPQHF.